This TCR beta chain was sequenced in a study of CD8+ T cells in alopecia areata. General observations from the study: Clarity of TCR sharing across patients fell short of that in mice, possibly HLA-related.

V was trimmed by 2 bases and J by 1 base, leaving 5 bases between them. The CDR3 has 13 residues. The germline CDR1 and CDR2 sequences are MNHEY and SMNVEV (reference sequence). Extracted RNA was reverse transcribed into cDNA, the sequencing template. The method was immunoSEQ multiplex PCR; TCRdb's version includes in-frame clones alone and lacks a portion of them. The sample lists 150,000 or so clones; roughly 52% were seen once. Treatment noted: oral pan-JAK inhibitor, 5-10 mg twice daily. A remark on this clone: The antigen remains unidentified. Other DNA sequences of this sample code for an identical CDR3.

The sequence was obtained from a human donor with alopecia areata. This chain connects TRBV27 to TRBJ2-5; D gene uncertain. Sequencing used CD8+ T cells sorted from blood, obtained at week 4, from a patient treated with tofacitinib. The CDR3 DNA follows: TGTGCCAGCAGTTTAGGCCTCCAAGAGACCCAGTACTTC. Amino acids: CASSLGLQETQYF.